A single sample gave rise to the 23 T cell receptor beta chains below, sequenced in a study of T cells in Graves' hyperthyroidism and ophthalmopathy (dated by TCRdb to between 2019 and 2020). Receptor libraries were prepared by multiplex PCR. For sequencing, an Illumina HiSeq 2000 was employed. The TCR beta CDR3 regions were amplified from the RNA transcripts. A first-round RT-PCR of the TCR CDR3 used the HTBI primer set with the Qiagen OneStep RT-PCR kit. TCRdb ran its own pipeline on the public reads, namely fastp trimming at Q25 and MiXCR clone calling, and kept in-frame beta chains. Rows with one shared CDR3 protein collapse into an entry with the most common genes and DNA. The sample profile shows 340,000 or so distinct CDR3 sequences; about 20% of them were found once. Clones ranked in the top ten supply about half of the sample. Sequenced input: blood. The receptors here all came from a woman between 45 and 65 years old with Graves' hyperthyroidism.

This clonotype was observed at least ten times. The rearrangement links TRBV4-1 to TRBJ2-3; 8 bases agree with TRBD2. The CDR3 totals 17 residues. Per germline, CDR1 MGHRA and CDR2 YSYEKL. V trimming: 4 bases; J trimming: 4 bases; junction bases outside the gene matches: 13. CDR3 sequence (DNA): TGCGCCAGCAGCCCGGTACGGGGGGGCTTTGCCTCAGATACGCAGTATTTT. Protein sequence: CASSPVRGGFASDTQYF.

This clonotype appeared a few times. The chain uses TRBV15 and TRBJ2-3, with 8 bases aligning to TRBD2. Trimming removed 0 bases from V and 6 bases from J; junction bases left unmatched: 11. Germline V gives CDR1 LNHNV, CDR2 YYDKDF (reference sequence). The CDR3 sequence is 17 residues long. For the CDR3, the DNA is TGTGCCACCAGCAGAGATTTTAGAGCGGGAGTATCCGATACGCAGTATTTT. Protein: CATSRDFRAGVSDTQYF.

This clonotype showed up just a few times. CDR3 loop: CASSLGQGAAEAFF. The CDR3 nucleotides are TGCGCCAGCAGCTTGGGACAGGGGGCCGCTGAAGCTTTCTTT. V and J are TRBV5-1 and TRBJ1-1; 10 nucleotides match TRBD1. V lost 0 bases to trimming and J lost 6 bases; unmatched junction nucleotides: 2. Germline lookup yields CDR1 SGHRS and CDR2 YFSETQ. The CDR3 is 14 residues long.

The chain is built from TRBV5-1 and TRBJ2-7; possibly TRBD2 for D (6 bases). The CDR3 extends over 12 amino acids. The germline V and J ends were trimmed by 4 bases and 6 bases, with 11 bases remaining between them. Germline CDR1 and CDR2: SGHRS and YFSETQ. The CDR3 nucleotides are TGCGCCAGCAGCAAGCCCGGGGGCGAGCAGTACGTC. The encoded protein is CASSKPGGEQYV.

A few counts support this clonotype. CDR3 DNA sequence: TGTGCCAGCAGTTACTCGGGGGGGGCAGCTTTCTTT. It specifies CASSYSGGAAFF. This chain joins TRBV6-6 and TRBJ1-1; D possibly corresponds to TRBD1 (6 bases). This CDR3 region has 12 residues. Germline V gene sequence: CDR1 MNHNY, CDR2 SVGAGI (reference sequence). Between the trimmed V and J ends, which lost 0 bases and 10 bases, there was a span of 9 bases.

This clonotype appeared a few times. The gene calls are TRBV20-1 and TRBJ1-5; 9 bases line up with TRBD1. The CDR3 is 16 amino acids. The V and J ends lost 5 bases and 0 bases, in that order; junction bases with no gene match: 8. Germline assignment: CDR1 DFQATT and CDR2 SNEGSKA (reference sequence). In nucleotides, the CDR3 is TGCAGTGCTGGAAAGACAGGGGGATTTAGCAATCAGCCCCAGCATTTT. Encoded protein: CSAGKTGGFSNQPQHF.

V gene TRBV28 combines with J gene TRBJ2-3; D call uncertain. Germline CDR1 MDHEN, CDR2 SYDVKM. There are 13 residues in the CDR3. Trimming pared 3 bases from V and 5 bases from J, leaving 9 bases between. CDR3 region: CASSLTPRDTQYF. Here the CDR3 DNA reads TGTGCCAGCAGTTTGACCCCGAGAGATACGCAGTATTTT.

This clonotype was seen many times. This chain uses TRBV2 with TRBJ1-5; D is ambiguous. Trimming took 3 bases from V and 5 from J, leaving 11 bases between them. Germline V gives CDR1 SNHLY, CDR2 FYNNEI. This CDR3 has 14 amino acids. The CDR3: CASSDTAMDQPQHF. CDR3 DNA sequence: TGTGCCAGCAGTGATACGGCCATGGATCAGCCCCAGCATTTT.

CDR3 nucleotides: TGTGCCACCAGTGATCAACGCGCTGAGAACACCGGGGAGCTGTTTTTT. Amino acid sequence: CATSDQRAENTGELFF. V is TRBV24-1 and J is TRBJ2-2; D is unresolved. Per the germline V gene, CDR1 is KGHDR and CDR2 is SFDVKD. V lost 3 bases, J lost 1 base, and 11 bases lay in between. The CDR3 sequence is 16 residues long.

The V gene is TRBV29-1, the J gene TRBJ1-3; D unresolved. From germline, CDR1 is SQVTM and CDR2 ANQGSEA. V lost 6 bases to trimming and J lost 0 bases, with 12 bases between them. This CDR3 comprises 14 residues. CDR3 loop: CSVTLITSGNTIYF. Here the CDR3 DNA reads TGCAGCGTAACACTGATTACCTCTGGAAACACCATATATTTT.

In this sample, this clonotype turned up a few times. The V and J genes are TRBV18 and TRBJ2-1; D may be TRBD1 (6 bases). This CDR3 has 15 residues. The ends were cut back, 3 bases at V and 5 bases at J, with 14 bases in the middle. CDR1 and CDR2 from the germline V gene are KGHSH and LQKENI. The CDR3, as DNA: TGTGCCAGCTCACCCATATCACAGGGCAACAATGAGCAGTTCTTC. Residues: CASSPISQGNNEQFF.

This clonotype came up many times. V is TRBV6-1 and J is TRBJ2-5, with D hard to call. The CDR3 is 16 residues long. The V end lost 6 bases, the J end lost 1 base, and 18 bases lay between the germline ends. The V gene's germline CDR1 is MNHNS and CDR2 SASEGT. In DNA form, the CDR3 reads TGTGCCAGCAGCCGATTGGCTTCAGACACCCAAGAGACCCAGTACTTC. It codes for CASSRLASDTQETQYF.

V is TRBV6-1 and J is TRBJ1-6; D possibly corresponds to TRBD1 (6 bases). The CDR3 is 16 amino acids. V lost 4 bases and J 12 bases, leaving 22 bases between the germline ends. Germline CDR1 reads MNHNS; CDR2 reads SASEGT. The CDR3 loop reads CASSGPGGGTEGPLHF. CDR3 nucleotides: TGTGCCAGCAGTGGGCCGGGAGGGGGGACTGAAGGACCCCTCCACTTT.

The table lists this clonotype with a few counts. The chain employs TRBV12-3 or TRBV12-4 and TRBJ2-3; D call uncertain. The CDR3 length is 12 residues. Trimming cost V 2 bases and J 6 bases, with 6 bases left between them. CDR3 sequence reads: CASSLRRDTQYF. CDR3 sequence (DNA): TGTGCCAGCAGTTTACGCAGGGATACGCAGTATTTT.

The chain uses TRBV9 and TRBJ1-1; 9 bases agree with TRBD1. With V trimmed by 7 bases and J by 1 base, 2 bases remained unmatched. The CDR3 runs to 13 residues. The germline V gene encodes CDR1 SGDLS and CDR2 YYNGEE. CDR3 loop: CASGTGSNTEAFF. The CDR3 DNA sequence: TGTGCCAGCGGGACAGGGTCGAACACTGAAGCTTTCTTT. Full variable domain (missing parts from reference TRBV9 and TRBJ1-1): DSGVTQTPKHLITATGQRVTLRCSPRSGDLSVYWYQQSLDQGLQFLIQYYNGEERAKGNILERFSAQQFPDLHSELNLSSLELGDSALYFCASGTGSNTEAFFGQGTRLTVV.

This clonotype was seen a handful of times. CDR3 region: CASSSFVAEQPQHF. DNA of the CDR3: TGTGCCAGCAGTTCTTTTGTGGCAGAGCAGCCCCAGCATTTT. The chain couples TRBV6-2 or TRBV6-3 to TRBJ1-5; D is uncertain. In germline, CDR1 is MNHEY, CDR2 SVGEGT. CDR3 length equals 14 residues. V gave up 4 bases and J gave up 7 bases, with 14 bases separating them.

The CDR3 here is CASSQDISLPYNEQFF. DNA of the CDR3: TGTGCCAGCAGCCAAGATATCTCGCTCCCCTACAATGAGCAGTTCTTC. This chain connects TRBV14 to TRBJ2-1; D ambiguous. Germline CDR1 reads SGHDN; CDR2 reads FVKESK. Trimming stripped 0 bases from V and 2 bases from J, with 11 bases between. This CDR3 contains 16 residues.

The chain joins TRBV12-3 or TRBV12-4 to TRBJ1-2; D remains ambiguous. Between the trimmed V and J ends, which lost 2 bases and 3 bases, there was a span of 16 bases. This CDR3 comprises 16 residues. CDR3 in amino acids: CASSLITSSAHYGYTF. The CDR3 coding sequence is TGTGCCAGCAGTTTAATCACTTCGTCGGCTCACTATGGCTACACCTTC.

There are many counts of this clonotype. The chain links TRBV3-1 to TRBJ2-5; 7 bases are a match to TRBD2. CDR1 LGHDT and CDR2 YNNKEL come from the germline V gene (reference sequence). The CDR3 length is 16 residues. V gave up 2 bases and J gave up 4 bases; unmatched junction bases: 10. The CDR3 DNA follows: TGTGCCAGCAGCCAATGGGAGCGGGGAGGGAGAGAGACCCAGTACTTC. Encoded protein: CASSQWERGGRETQYF.

This clonotype was seen more than once but under ten times. The gene calls are TRBV27 and TRBJ2-3, with 7 bases aligning to TRBD2. After removal of 2 bases from V and 11 bases from J, the junction contained 7 bases not matched to a gene. The CDR3 runs to 13 residues. The germline V gene encodes CDR1 MNHEY and CDR2 SMNVEV (reference sequence). For the CDR3, the DNA is TGTGCCAGCAGTTTAAGGCCATTAGCGGGGCAGTATTTT. It yields the protein CASSLRPLAGQYF.

The J gene is TRBJ2-2, the V gene TRBV6-5; 13 nucleotides align to TRBD2. V gave up 2 bases and J gave up 5 bases; unmatched junction bases: 5. There are 17 residues in the CDR3. Per the germline V gene, CDR1 is MNHEY and CDR2 is SVGAGI. This CDR3 reads CASSYTLAGGRTGELFF. CDR3 coding DNA: TGTGCCAGCAGTTACACACTAGCGGGGGGGAGAACCGGGGAGCTGTTTTTT.

On this clonotype: A read error may explain this, as a much larger clone is one base away. The chain recombines TRBV7-3 with TRBJ1-1, with D perhaps matching TRBD1 (6 bases). The CDR3 is 13 residues long. V was trimmed by 2 bases and J by 9 bases, leaving 13 bases between them. Germline loops: CDR1 SGHTA, CDR2 FQGTGA. CDR3 sequence reads: CASSLDRFAKAFF. Here the CDR3 DNA reads TGTGCCAGCAGCTTAGACAGGTTCGCTAAAGCTTTCTTT.

The sample holds many counts of this clonotype. This chain joins TRBV5-1 and TRBJ2-1; 11 positions agree with TRBD2. The CDR3 loop spans 14 amino acids. The V gene's germline CDR1 is SGHRS and CDR2 YFSETQ. The ends lost 1 base at V and 8 bases at J; junction bases unmatched: 2. CDR3 in amino acids: CASSLSGLADEQFF. In nucleotides, the CDR3 is TGCGCCAGCAGCTTGTCGGGACTAGCGGATGAGCAGTTCTTC.